This is a list of T cell receptor beta chains from one sample in a study of T-cell memory formation after mild COVID-19. A single record per CDR3 protein comes from TCRdb applying MiXCR to the 5' RACE reads. The table includes a few hundred thousand distinct CDR3 sequences, over 25% detected once. The material sequenced was PBMCs or a T cell subset sorted from them (not recorded which). These receptors came from an adult woman who had mild COVID-19 (a few samples of this study predate the infection). Cell type and time point are not known. Each CDR3 is given without its conserved first and last residue.

J,V,length,CDR3
TRBJ1-4,TRBV6-1,15,ASSALSYRRRDEKLF
TRBJ2-1,TRBV18,13,ASSPLVGSGNEQF
TRBJ1-1,TRBV4-3,12,ASSPPGMNTEAF
TRBJ2-3,TRBV24-1,11,ATSVQETDTQY
TRBJ1-2,TRBV4-1,12,ASSQDDYNYGYT
TRBJ2-1,TRBV7-3,13,ASSLSGSPHNEQF
TRBJ1-1,TRBV5-1,11,ASGSGMNTEAF
TRBJ1-1,TRBV5-1,13,ASKRRQGLNTEAF
TRBJ2-7,TRBV27,12,ASSPVDRAYEQY
TRBJ2-1,TRBV5-1,13,ASSLEAAGPNEQF
TRBJ1-1,TRBV12-3/TRBV12-4,11,ASTGPANTEAF
TRBJ1-1,TRBV20-1,14,SAPFPRDYRNTEAF
TRBJ2-1,TRBV29-1,14,SVDGASSGIGNEQF
TRBJ2-7,TRBV7-2,11,ASSAGTDYEQY
TRBJ1-1,TRBV3-1,10,ASSQDYTEAF
TRBJ1-1,TRBV5-6,13,ASRLGQGGRTEAF
TRBJ1-1,TRBV5-1,15,ASRLLETANMNTEAF
TRBJ1-2,TRBV7-2,12,ASRNTGVDYGYT
TRBJ1-2,TRBV6-5,12,ASRAGTPNYGYT
TRBJ2-1,TRBV20-1,13,SASRGLAGDNEQF
TRBJ2-3,TRBV7-9,11,ASSGSPTDTQY
TRBJ2-1,TRBV6-6,14,ASTHRGLAIRNRWI
TRBJ2-2,TRBV24-1,14,ATSVGPGWNTGELF
TRBJ2-7,TRBV20-1,10,SASSASYEQY
TRBJ1-2,TRBV29-1,11,SVEVPWGYGYT
TRBJ2-1,TRBV4-1,14,ASSQEGTVSYNEQF
TRBJ1-2,TRBV23-1,12,ASSQSDRGHGYT
TRBJ2-3,TRBV10-3,12,AIRPQGVTDTQY
TRBJ2-2,TRBV23-1,17,ASSQGPPTGATNTGELF
TRBJ2-7,TRBV29-1,11,SALTRSSYEQY
TRBJ2-3,TRBV10-2,15,ASTALFGGQRTDTQY
TRBJ2-3,TRBV30,13,AWSVHAAGTDTQY
TRBJ2-1,TRBV9,12,ASSVNRGRREQF
TRBJ2-7,TRBV7-9,15,ASSPGPIWTGSYEQY
TRBJ2-5,TRBV12-3/TRBV12-4,13,ASSFGAGIGETQY
TRBJ2-7,TRBV7-6,16,ASSFGTRSLAGVGEQY
TRBJ2-3,TRBV6-2/TRBV6-3,14,ASTPFGAGWTDTQY
TRBJ1-2,TRBV9,14,ASSARDRAISYGYT
TRBJ2-5,TRBV6-5,12,ASSYSGQQETQY
TRBJ2-1,TRBV7-2,12,ASSLAGGSHEQF
TRBJ2-5,TRBV13,12,ASSSNPGVETQY
TRBJ1-2,TRBV27,10,ASRQGFHGYT